What follows are 24 T cell receptor beta chains derived from one specimen sequenced in a study of control samples from healthy donors and cancer patients. Produced via immunoSEQ multiplex PCR; TCRdb's table is partial and in-frame only. The sample lists about 150,000 clones; about 93% were seen once. The sample taken for sequencing was blood. The source is a man aged 50 to 60 in good health.

The rearrangement links TRBV19 to TRBJ2-6; weak D call: TRBD1 (5 bases). Germline values: CDR1 LNHDA, CDR2 SQIVND (reference sequence). This CDR3 has 15 amino acids. V lost 3 bases to trimming and J lost 2 bases, with 8 bases between them. Here the CDR3 DNA reads TGTGCCAGTAGTATCTCAGGGCCTGGGGCCAACGTCCTGACTTTC. Its translation is CASSISGPGANVLTF.

V usage is TRBV3-1 (or the pseudogene TRBV3-2) and J usage is TRBJ1-1; weak D call: TRBD1 (5 bases). The CDR3 consists of 14 residues. Deletions cut 6 bases from V and 5 bases from J, with 16 bases between. Germline V CDR1 and CDR2: LGHDT, YNNKEL (reference sequence). The CDR3: CASSSIGAGTEAFF. DNA for the CDR3: TGTGCCAGCAGTTCAATCGGGGCGGGAACTGAAGCTTTCTTT.

The rearrangement uses TRBV5-1 and TRBJ2-3; a weak D match, TRBD2 (5 bases). This CDR3 is 15 amino acids long. Trimming shortened V by 5 bases and J by 0 bases, and 13 bases separated the two germline ends. Germline CDR1 SGHRS, CDR2 YFSETQ. For the CDR3, the DNA is TGCGCCAGCAGTAAGACTACTTATAGCACAGATACGCAGTATTTT. This translates into CASSKTTYSTDTQYF.

This clone is a singleton in its sample. In DNA form, the CDR3 reads TGTGCCAGCAGCTTTGCGACCCGATGCGGGACCCCGTGGACCCAGTACTTC. It codes for CASSFATRCGTPWTQYF. The rearrangement links TRBV12-1 to TRBJ2-5; the table assigns TRBD2, which was not confirmed against the DNA. TRBV12-1 is described as a pseudogene. The CDR3 has 17 residues.

The chain couples TRBV29-1 to TRBJ2-4; D is possibly TRBD1 (6 bases). Germline-derived CDR1 and CDR2 are SQVTM and ANQGSEA. Deletions cut 5 bases from V and 7 bases from J, with 9 bases between. This CDR3 spans 11 amino acids. In nucleotides, the CDR3 is TGCAGCGTTCTACAGGGTAACATTCAGTACTTC. Its protein is CSVLQGNIQYF.

This CDR3 reads CASSFAGAHPPYEQYF. CDR3 DNA sequence: TGTGCCAGCAGTTTTGCTGGGGCGCACCCCCCCTACGAGCAGTACTTC. The V gene is TRBV28, the J gene TRBJ2-7; D may be TRBD1 (5 bases). Trimming removed 3 bases at V and 2 bases at J, with 17 bases between. Germline CDR1 is MDHEN and CDR2 is SYDVKM. The CDR3 loop spans 16 amino acids.

The chain couples TRBV7-2 to TRBJ2-1; 7 nucleotides match TRBD2. Germline V gene sequence: CDR1 SGHTA, CDR2 FQGNSA. The CDR3 has 14 residues. The junction had 3 bases not matched to a gene; V was cut back by 5 bases and J by 2 bases. The chain's CDR3 is CASSPSGTYNEQFF. In nucleotides, the CDR3 is TGTGCCAGCAGCCCTAGCGGCACCTACAATGAGCAGTTCTTC.

The V call is TRBV11-3, the J call TRBJ2-2, with D possibly being TRBD1 (6 bases). Germline V CDR1 and CDR2: SGHNT, YENEEA. Trimming pared 5 bases from V and 8 bases from J, leaving 15 bases between. The CDR3 is made up of 14 amino acids. The CDR3 nucleotides read TGTGCCAGCAGCCTGAGAAACACAGGGGGGGAGCTGTTTTTT. It encodes CASSLRNTGGELFF.

The chain carries TRBV27 and TRBJ1-1, with D tentatively TRBD1 (6 bases). V lost 7 bases and J 4 bases, leaving 13 bases between the germline ends. The germline V gene encodes CDR1 MNHEY and CDR2 SMNVEV (reference sequence). The length of the CDR3 is 13 residues. The DNA for the CDR3 is TGTGCCAGCAACAGGGAACGGAGCACTGAAGCTTTCTTT. Encoded protein: CASNRERSTEAFF.

The chain employs TRBV19 and TRBJ1-4, with 9 positions matching TRBD1. Losses at the gene ends were 11 bases for V and 1 base for J; bases not matched to a gene: 11. The CDR3 has 16 residues. The V gene's germline CDR1 is LNHDA and CDR2 SQIVND (reference sequence). This CDR3 reads CACPAQGAGTNEKLFF. The DNA for the CDR3 is TGTGCCTGTCCGGCACAGGGGGCAGGAACTAATGAAAAACTGTTTTTT.

This chain connects TRBV15 to TRBJ1-2; 8 bases are shared with TRBD1. CDR1 is LNHNV and CDR2 is YYDKDF in the germline V gene (reference sequence). This CDR3 comprises 14 residues. With 3 bases clipped from V and 3 bases from J, the junction kept 3 bases outside the gene matches. DNA for the CDR3: TGTGCCACCAGCAGGGACAGGGTTGACTATGGCTACACCTTC. Protein sequence: CATSRDRVDYGYTF.

J is TRBJ2-5 and V is TRBV5-1; D perhaps matches TRBD1 (6 bases). Germline CDR1 reads SGHRS; CDR2 reads YFSETQ. The CDR3 extends over 15 amino acids. V lost 4 bases, J lost 4 bases, and 17 bases lay in between. CDR3 bases: TGCGCCAGCAGCCCCGTAGTGGGACACACAGAGACCCAGTACTTC. It codes for CASSPVVGHTETQYF.

The gene calls are TRBV14 and TRBJ1-5; D perhaps matches TRBD1 (6 bases). Looked up from germline, CDR1 is SGHDN and CDR2 is FVKESK. Trimming cost V 0 bases and J 0 bases, with 15 bases left between them. This CDR3 comprises 18 residues. CDR3: CASSQDRGDSYSNQPQHF. The CDR3 DNA follows: TGTGCCAGCAGCCAAGATAGGGGGGACTCATATAGCAATCAGCCCCAGCATTTT.

This clone was seen a single time. CDR3 amino acids: CASRPRAGRETKNIQYF. The CDR3 DNA reads as TGTGCCAGCAGGCCCAGGGCGGGGCGCGAGACCAAAAACATTCAGTACTTC. The rearrangement joins TRBV27 to TRBJ2-4, with D perhaps matching TRBD2 (6 bases). The V end lost 6 bases, the J end lost 2 bases, and 20 bases lay between the germline ends. This CDR3 contains 17 residues. Germline-derived CDR1 and CDR2 are MNHEY and SMNVEV (reference sequence).

The chain uses TRBV18 and TRBJ2-1; perhaps D is TRBD1 or TRBD2 (5 bases each). The CDR3 has 15 residues. The germline V and J ends were trimmed by 0 bases and 0 bases, with 6 bases remaining between them. From germline, CDR1 is KGHSH and CDR2 LQKENI. For the CDR3, the DNA is TGTGCCAGCTCACCACCGAGGGGCTCCTACAATGAGCAGTTCTTC. Translating it yields CASSPPRGSYNEQFF.

The gene calls are TRBV19 and TRBJ1-1; no clear D gene. The V gene's germline CDR1 is LNHDA and CDR2 SQIVND (reference sequence). Trimming left V 1 base short and J 1 base short, with 7 bases between. CDR3 length equals 14 residues. The CDR3 sequence: CASSIAVRNTEAFF. DNA of the CDR3: TGTGCCAGTAGTATAGCAGTCCGGAACACTGAAGCTTTCTTT.

The genes are TRBV18 and TRBJ2-7, with TRBD2 matching over 7 bases. The CDR3 sequence is 14 residues long. Germline CDR1 is KGHSH and CDR2 is LQKENI. With 6 bases clipped from V and 7 bases from J, the junction kept 12 bases outside the gene matches. CDR3 loop: CASSLLGEGREQYF. For the CDR3, the DNA is TGTGCCAGCTCCCTACTGGGGGAGGGCCGGGAGCAGTACTTC.

The chain carries TRBV11-3 and TRBJ2-7; no definite D call. The germline CDR1 and CDR2 sequences are SGHNT and YENEEA. V lost 0 bases and J lost 7, with 10 bases in between. The CDR3 is 13 amino acids. CDR3 in amino acids: CASSLDAGREQYF. The CDR3 DNA is TGTGCCAGCAGCTTAGATGCTGGACGGGAGCAGTACTTC.

This clone was detected only a few times. The rearrangement links TRBV6-5 to TRBJ1-2; the D gene is possibly TRBD1 (5 bases). Trimming pared 6 bases from V and 4 bases from J, leaving 12 bases between. CDR1 and CDR2 from the germline V gene are MNHEY and SVGAGI. The CDR3 runs to 13 residues. CDR3 nucleotides: TGTGCCAGCAGCCCAGGGAGCGGCTATGGCTACACCTTC. This sequence encodes CASSPGSGYGYTF.

The genes are TRBV18 and TRBJ2-1, with D hard to call. CDR1 KGHSH and CDR2 LQKENI come from the germline V gene. This CDR3 is built from 13 residues. The V end was cut by 3 bases, the J end by 9 bases, with 12 bases between. The chain's CDR3 is CASSPISLGEQFF. The CDR3 DNA is TGTGCCAGCTCACCTATAAGCTTAGGTGAGCAGTTCTTC. The variable domain in full, with the rest retrieved from reference TRBV18 and TRBJ2-1, is NAGVMQNPRHLVRRRGQEARLRCSPMKGHSHVYWYRQLPEEGLKFMVYLQKENIIDESGMPKERFSAEFPKEGPSILRIQQVVRGDSAAYFCASSPISLGEQFFGPGTRLTVL.

The J gene is TRBJ2-7, the V gene TRBV5-6; unclear D gene. CDR1 and CDR2 (germline): SGHDT, YYEEEE. The CDR3 has 11 residues. Trimming left V 2 bases short and J 0 bases short, with 0 bases between. The CDR3 protein is CASSFSYEQYF. DNA of the CDR3: TGTGCCAGCAGCTTCTCCTACGAGCAGTACTTC.

The chain carries TRBV9 and TRBJ2-7; TRBD1 aligns across 8 bases. Per germline, CDR1 SGDLS and CDR2 YYNGEE. The ends lost 5 bases at V and 4 bases at J; junction bases unmatched: 8. CDR3 length equals 14 residues. CDR3 loop: CASSTGGQNYEQYF. The CDR3 DNA is TGTGCCAGCAGTACAGGGGGACAAAATTACGAGCAGTACTTC.

The V and J genes are TRBV9 and TRBJ2-3, with a possible D match to TRBD2 (6 bases). Looked up from germline, CDR1 is SGDLS and CDR2 is YYNGEE. The CDR3 totals 13 residues. V gave up 4 bases and J gave up 4 bases, with 10 bases separating them. CDR3 residues: CASSPRLADTQYF. The CDR3 region has the DNA TGTGCCAGCAGCCCCAGACTAGCAGATACGCAGTATTTT.

This clone occurred a few times. This chain connects TRBV6-2 or TRBV6-3 to TRBJ1-1; D remains ambiguous. CDR1 and CDR2 (germline): MNHEY, SVGEGT. Deletions cut 3 bases from V and 3 bases from J, with 2 bases between. The CDR3 runs 11 residues. CDR3 bases: TGTGCCAGCAGTTATTACACTGAAGCTTTCTTT. Amino acids: CASSYYTEAFF.